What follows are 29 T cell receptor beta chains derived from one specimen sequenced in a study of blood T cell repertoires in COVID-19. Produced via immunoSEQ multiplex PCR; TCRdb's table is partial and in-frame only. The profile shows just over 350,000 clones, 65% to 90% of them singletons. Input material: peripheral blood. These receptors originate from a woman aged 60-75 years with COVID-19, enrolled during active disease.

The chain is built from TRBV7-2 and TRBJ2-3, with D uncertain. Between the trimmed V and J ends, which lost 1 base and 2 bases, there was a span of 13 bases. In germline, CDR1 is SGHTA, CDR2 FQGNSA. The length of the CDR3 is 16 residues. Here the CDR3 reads CASSLVGTGPTDTQYF. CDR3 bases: TGTGCCAGCAGCTTAGTGGGTACGGGTCCCACAGATACGCAGTATTTT.

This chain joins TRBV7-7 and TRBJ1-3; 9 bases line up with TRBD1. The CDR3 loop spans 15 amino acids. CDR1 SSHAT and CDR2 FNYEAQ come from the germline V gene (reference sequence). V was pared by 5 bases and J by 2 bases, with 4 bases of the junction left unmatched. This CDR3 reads CASSLGTGTGNTIYF. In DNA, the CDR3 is TGTGCCAGCAGCCTAGGGACAGGGACTGGAAACACCATATATTTT.

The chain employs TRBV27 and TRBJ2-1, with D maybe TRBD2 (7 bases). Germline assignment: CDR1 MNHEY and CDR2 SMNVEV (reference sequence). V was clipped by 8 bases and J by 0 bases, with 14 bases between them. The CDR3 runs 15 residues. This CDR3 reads CASETGGASYNEQFF. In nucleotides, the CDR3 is TGTGCCAGCGAGACTGGGGGGGCCTCCTACAATGAGCAGTTCTTC.

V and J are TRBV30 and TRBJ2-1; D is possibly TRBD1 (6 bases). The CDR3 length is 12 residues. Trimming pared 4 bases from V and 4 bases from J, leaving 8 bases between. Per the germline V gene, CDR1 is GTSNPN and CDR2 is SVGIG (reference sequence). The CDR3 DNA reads TGTGCCTGGAATGGACAGTACAATGAGCAGTTCTTC. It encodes CAWNGQYNEQFF.

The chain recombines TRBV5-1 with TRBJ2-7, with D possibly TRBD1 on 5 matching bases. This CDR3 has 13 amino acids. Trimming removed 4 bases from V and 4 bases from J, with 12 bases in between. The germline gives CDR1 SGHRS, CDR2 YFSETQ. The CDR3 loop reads CASSPGIGYEQYF. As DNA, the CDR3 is TGCGCCAGCAGCCCAGGGATTGGGTACGAGCAGTACTTC.

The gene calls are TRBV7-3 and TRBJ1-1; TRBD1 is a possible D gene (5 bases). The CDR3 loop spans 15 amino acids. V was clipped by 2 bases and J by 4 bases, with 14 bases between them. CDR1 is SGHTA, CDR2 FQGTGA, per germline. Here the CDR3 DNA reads TGTGCCAGCAGCTTAGGAGGGGCGGGCGGCACTGAAGCTTTCTTT. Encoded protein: CASSLGGAGGTEAFF.

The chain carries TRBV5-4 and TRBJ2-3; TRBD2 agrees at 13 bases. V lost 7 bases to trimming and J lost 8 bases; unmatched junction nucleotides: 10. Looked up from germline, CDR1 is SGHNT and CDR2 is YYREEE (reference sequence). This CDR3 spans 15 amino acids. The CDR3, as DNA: TGTGCCAGCCGACTAGCGGGGGGCCGAGGAAGTACGCAGTATTTT. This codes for CASRLAGGRGSTQYF.

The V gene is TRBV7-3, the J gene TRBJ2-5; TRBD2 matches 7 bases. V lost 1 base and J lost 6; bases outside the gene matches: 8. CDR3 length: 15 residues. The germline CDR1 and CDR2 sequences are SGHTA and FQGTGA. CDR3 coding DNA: TGTGCCAGCAGCTTAATGGGCCAGGGAGGGCAGACCCAGTACTTC. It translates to CASSLMGQGGQTQYF. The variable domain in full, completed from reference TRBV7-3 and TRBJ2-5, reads GAGVSQTPSNKVTEKGKYVELRCDPISGHTALYWYRQSLGQGPEFLIYFQGTGAADDSGLPNDRFFAVRPEGSVSTLKIQRTERGDSAVYLCASSLMGQGGQTQYFGPGTRLLVL.

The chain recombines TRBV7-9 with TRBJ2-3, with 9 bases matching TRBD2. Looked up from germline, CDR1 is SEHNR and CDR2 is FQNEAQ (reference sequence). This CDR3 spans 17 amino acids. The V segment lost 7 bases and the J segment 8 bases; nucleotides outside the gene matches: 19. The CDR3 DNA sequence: TGTGCCAGCAACTCGCTCGGAGGGCCGACTAGCGGAGTTACGCAGTATTTT. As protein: CASNSLGGPTSGVTQYF. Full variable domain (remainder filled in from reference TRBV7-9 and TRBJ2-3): DTGVSQNPRHKITKRGQNVTFRCDPISEHNRLYWYRQTLGQGPEFLTYFQNEAQLEKSRLLSDRFSAERPKGSFSTLEIQRTEQGDSAMYLCASNSLGGPTSGVTQYFGPGTRLTVL.

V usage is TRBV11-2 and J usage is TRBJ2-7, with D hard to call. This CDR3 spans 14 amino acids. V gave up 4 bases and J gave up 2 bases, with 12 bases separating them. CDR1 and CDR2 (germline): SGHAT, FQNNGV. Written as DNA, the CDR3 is TGTGCCAGCAGCTCCCCCGAGATAACCTACGAGCAGTACTTC. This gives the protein CASSSPEITYEQYF.

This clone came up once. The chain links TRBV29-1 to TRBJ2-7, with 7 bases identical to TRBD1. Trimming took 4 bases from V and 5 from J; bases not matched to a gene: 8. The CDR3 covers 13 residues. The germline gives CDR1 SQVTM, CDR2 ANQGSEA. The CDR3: CSVAPGGVDEQYF. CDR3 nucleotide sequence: TGCAGCGTTGCGCCAGGGGGAGTAGACGAGCAGTACTTC.

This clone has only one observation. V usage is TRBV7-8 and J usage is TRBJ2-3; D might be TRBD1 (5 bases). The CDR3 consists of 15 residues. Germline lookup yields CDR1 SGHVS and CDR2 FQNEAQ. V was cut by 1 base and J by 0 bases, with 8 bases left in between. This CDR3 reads CASSLEGASTDTQYF. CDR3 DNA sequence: TGTGCCAGCAGCTTAGAAGGGGCTAGCACAGATACGCAGTATTTT.

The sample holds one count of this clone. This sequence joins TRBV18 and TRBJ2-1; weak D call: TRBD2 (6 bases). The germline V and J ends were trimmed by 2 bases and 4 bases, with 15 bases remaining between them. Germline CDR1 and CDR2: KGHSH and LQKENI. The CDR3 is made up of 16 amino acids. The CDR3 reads CASSPAIAAGYNEQFF. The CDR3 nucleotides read TGTGCCAGCTCACCAGCCATCGCGGCGGGGTACAATGAGCAGTTCTTC.

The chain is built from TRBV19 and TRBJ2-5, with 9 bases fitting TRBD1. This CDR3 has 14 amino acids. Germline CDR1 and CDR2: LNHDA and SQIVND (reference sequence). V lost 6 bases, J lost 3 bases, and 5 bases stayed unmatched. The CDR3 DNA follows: TGTGCCAGTAGAGGGACAGGGAGGGAAGAGACCCAGTACTTC. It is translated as CASRGTGREETQYF.

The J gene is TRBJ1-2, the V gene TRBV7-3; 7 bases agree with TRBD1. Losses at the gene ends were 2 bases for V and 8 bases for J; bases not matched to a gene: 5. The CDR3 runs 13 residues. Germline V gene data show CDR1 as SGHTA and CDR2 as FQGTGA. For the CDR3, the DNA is TGTGCCAGCAGCTTAGACAGGGCTGGCGGCTACACCTTC. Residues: CASSLDRAGGYTF. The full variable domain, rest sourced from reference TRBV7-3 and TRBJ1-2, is GAGVSQTPSNKVTEKGKYVELRCDPISGHTALYWYRQSLGQGPEFLIYFQGTGAADDSGLPNDRFFAVRPEGSVSTLKIQRTERGDSAVYLCASSLDRAGGYTFGSGTRLTVV.

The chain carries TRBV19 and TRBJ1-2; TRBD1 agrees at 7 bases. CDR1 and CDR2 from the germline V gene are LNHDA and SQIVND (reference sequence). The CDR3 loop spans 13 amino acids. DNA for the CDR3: TGTGCGACCTGGGGACAGAATAACTATGGCTACACCTTC. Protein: CATWGQNNYGYTF.

CDR3 protein: CASSSPGQGIRFVYNEQFF. CDR3 DNA: TGTGCCAGTAGTAGCCCGGGACAGGGGATCCGGTTCGTGTACAATGAGCAGTTCTTC. V usage is TRBV19 and J usage is TRBJ2-1; TRBD1 matches at 10 bases. The length of the CDR3 is 19 residues. The germline gives CDR1 LNHDA, CDR2 SQIVND (reference sequence). With V trimmed by 4 bases and J by 4 bases, 16 bases remained unmatched.

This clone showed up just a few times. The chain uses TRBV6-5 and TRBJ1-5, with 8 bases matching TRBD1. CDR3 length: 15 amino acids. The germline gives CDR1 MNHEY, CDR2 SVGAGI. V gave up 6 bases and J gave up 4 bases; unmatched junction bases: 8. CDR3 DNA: TGTGCCAGCAGCCCAGGGACAGGAGAAAATCAGCCCCAGCATTTT. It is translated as CASSPGTGENQPQHF.

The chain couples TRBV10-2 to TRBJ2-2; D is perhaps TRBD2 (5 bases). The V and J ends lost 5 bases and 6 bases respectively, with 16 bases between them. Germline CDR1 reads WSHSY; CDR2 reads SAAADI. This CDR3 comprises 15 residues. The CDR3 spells CASSLDSPGAGELFF. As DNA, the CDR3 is TGCGCCAGCAGTTTGGACTCGCCCGGAGCCGGGGAGCTGTTTTTT.

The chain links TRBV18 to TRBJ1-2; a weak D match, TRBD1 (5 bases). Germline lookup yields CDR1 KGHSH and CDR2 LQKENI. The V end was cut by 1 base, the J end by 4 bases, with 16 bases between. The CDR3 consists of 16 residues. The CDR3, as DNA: TGTGCCAGCTCACCACAACAGGAATCCCCCCCCTATGGCTACACCTTC. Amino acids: CASSPQQESPPYGYTF.

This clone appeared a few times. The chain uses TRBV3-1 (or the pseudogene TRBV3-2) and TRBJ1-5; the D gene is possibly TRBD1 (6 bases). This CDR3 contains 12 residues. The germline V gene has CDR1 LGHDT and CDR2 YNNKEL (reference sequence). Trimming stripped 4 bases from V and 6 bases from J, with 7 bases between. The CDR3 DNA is TGTGCCAGCAGCCCACAGGGTCAGCCCCAGCATTTT. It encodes CASSPQGQPQHF.

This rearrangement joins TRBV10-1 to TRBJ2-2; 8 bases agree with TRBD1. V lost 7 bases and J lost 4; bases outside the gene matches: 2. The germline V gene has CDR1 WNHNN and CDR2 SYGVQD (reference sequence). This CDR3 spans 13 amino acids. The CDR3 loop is CASTGGRTGELFF. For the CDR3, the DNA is TGCGCCAGCACAGGGGGCCGCACCGGGGAGCTGTTTTTT.

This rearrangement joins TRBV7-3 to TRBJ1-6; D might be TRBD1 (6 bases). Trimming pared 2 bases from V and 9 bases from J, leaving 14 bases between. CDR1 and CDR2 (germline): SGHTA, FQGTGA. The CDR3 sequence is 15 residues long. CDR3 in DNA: TGTGCCAGCAGCTTAGTGCCAGGGGTTGGTTCACCCCTCCACTTT. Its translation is CASSLVPGVGSPLHF.

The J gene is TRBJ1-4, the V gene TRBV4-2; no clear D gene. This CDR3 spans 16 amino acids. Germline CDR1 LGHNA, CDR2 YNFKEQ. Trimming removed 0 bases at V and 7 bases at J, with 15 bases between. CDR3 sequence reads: CASSQDPWTEGEKLFF. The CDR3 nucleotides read TGTGCCAGCAGCCAAGATCCCTGGACGGAGGGTGAAAAACTGTTTTTT.

CDR3 nucleotides: TGTGCCAGCAGCACCACAGGGACCGCAAACTATGGCTACACCTTC. Its protein is CASSTTGTANYGYTF. The gene calls are TRBV5-5 and TRBJ1-2; maybe TRBD1 (6 bases). This CDR3 contains 15 residues. Germline CDR1 and CDR2: SGHKS and YYEKEE (reference sequence). Between the trimmed V and J ends, which lost 4 bases and 2 bases, there was a span of 15 bases.

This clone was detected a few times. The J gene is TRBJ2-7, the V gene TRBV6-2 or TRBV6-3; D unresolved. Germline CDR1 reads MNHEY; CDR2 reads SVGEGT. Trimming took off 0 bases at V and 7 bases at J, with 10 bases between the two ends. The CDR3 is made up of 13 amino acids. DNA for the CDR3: TGTGCCAGCAGTTACTCCGAGTCTCGTGAGCAGTACTTC. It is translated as CASSYSESREQYF.

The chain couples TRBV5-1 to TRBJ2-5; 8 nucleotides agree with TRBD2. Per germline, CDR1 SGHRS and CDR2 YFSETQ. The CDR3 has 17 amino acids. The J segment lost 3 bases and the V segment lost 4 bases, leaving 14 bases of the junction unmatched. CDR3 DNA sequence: TGCGCCAGCAGCGCTAACTCGGGGGGGCCCCCAGAAGAGACCCAGTACTTC. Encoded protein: CASSANSGGPPEETQYF.

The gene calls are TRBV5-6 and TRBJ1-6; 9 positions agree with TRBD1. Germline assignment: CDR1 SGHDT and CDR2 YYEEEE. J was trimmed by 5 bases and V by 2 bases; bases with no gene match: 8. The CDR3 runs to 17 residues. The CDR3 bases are TGTGCCAGCAGCTTTCCCGGGACAGGGTATCATAATTCACCCCTCCACTTT. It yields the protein CASSFPGTGYHNSPLHF.

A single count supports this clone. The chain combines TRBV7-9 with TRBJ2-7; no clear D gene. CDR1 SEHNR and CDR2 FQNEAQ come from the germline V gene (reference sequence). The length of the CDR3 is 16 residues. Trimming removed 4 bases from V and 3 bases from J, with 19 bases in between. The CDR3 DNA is TGTGCCAGCAGCTCCATAAGCGACCCCTTGAACTACGAGCAGTACTTC. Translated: CASSSISDPLNYEQYF.